The TCR beta chain under discussion was sequenced for a study of shared clonotypes between healthy human individuals. Study-level results: Shared across a handful of donors were roughly 4.8% of the naive CD4 clonotypes.

Sequenced by immunoSEQ multiplex PCR; TCRdb stores in-frame clones only, minus some. Here the sample spans a few million clones, just over 90% being singletons. A note on this clone: The antigen is unknown. Other DNA sequences in this specimen translate into the identical CDR3.

This CDR3 has 12 amino acids. CDR1 SGHRS and CDR2 YFSETQ come from the germline V gene. Trimming pared 2 bases from V and 6 bases from J, leaving 9 bases between. This sequence originates from a man aged 18 to 35 in good health. Some clones in this sample may be carry-over from other donors' samples. Sequenced: naive CD4+ T cells from PBMCs. The subset was: CD45RA+ positively selected. The V gene is TRBV5-1, the J gene TRBJ2-7; possibly TRBD2 for D (5 bases). The CDR3 loop reads CASSLGGREQYF. In DNA, the CDR3 is TGCGCCAGCAGCTTAGGAGGCCGCGAGCAGTACTTC.